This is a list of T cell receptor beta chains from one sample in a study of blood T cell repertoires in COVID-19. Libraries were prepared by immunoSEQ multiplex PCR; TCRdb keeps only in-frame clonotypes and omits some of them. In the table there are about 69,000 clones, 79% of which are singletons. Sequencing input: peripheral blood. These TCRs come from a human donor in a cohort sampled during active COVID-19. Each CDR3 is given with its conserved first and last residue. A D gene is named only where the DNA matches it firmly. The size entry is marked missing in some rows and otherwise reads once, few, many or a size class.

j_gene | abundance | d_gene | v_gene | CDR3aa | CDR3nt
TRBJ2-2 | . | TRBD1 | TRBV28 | CASSWGQGNTGELFF | TGTGCCAGCAGTTGGGGACAGGGGAACACCGGGGAGCTGTTTTTT
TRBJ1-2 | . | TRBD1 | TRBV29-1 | CSVEVPQGGTYGYTF | TGCAGCGTTGAAGTTCCCCAGGGGGGAACCTATGGCTACACCTTC
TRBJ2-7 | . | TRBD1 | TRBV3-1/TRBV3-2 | CASSPDRVLEQYF | TGTGCCAGCAGCCCGGACAGGGTACTCGAGCAGTACTTC
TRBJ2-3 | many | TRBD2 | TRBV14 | CASSPSGRSTDTQYF | TGTGCCAGCAGCCCAAGCGGGAGAAGCACAGATACGCAGTATTTT
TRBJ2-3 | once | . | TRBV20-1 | CSVARADTQYF | TGCAGTGTAGCGCGCGCAGATACGCAGTATTTT
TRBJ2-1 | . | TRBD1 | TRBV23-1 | CASSPRGQGAGNEQFF | TGCGCCAGCAGCCCCCGAGGACAGGGGGCGGGTAATGAGCAGTTCTTC
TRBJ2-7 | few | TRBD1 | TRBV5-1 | CASSRDRGYEQYF | TGCGCCAGCAGCCGGGACAGGGGCTACGAGCAGTACTTC
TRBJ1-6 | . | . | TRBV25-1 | CASRDVLGQGYNSPLHF | TGTGCCAGCAGGGATGTACTGGGGCAGGGGTATAATTCACCCCTCCACTTT
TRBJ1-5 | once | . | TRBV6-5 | CASTGVGGGRPQHF | TGTGCCAGCACGGGGGTTGGGGGGGGGAGGCCCCAGCATTTT
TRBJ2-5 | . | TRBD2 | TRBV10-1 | CASTGTSGEGETQYF | TGCGCCAGCACCGGGACTAGCGGGGAGGGGGAGACCCAGTACTTC
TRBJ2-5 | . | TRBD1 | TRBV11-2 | CASSLGSGDRGTGETQYF | TGTGCCAGCAGCTTAGGGTCCGGCGACAGGGGGACTGGCGAGACCCAGTACTTC
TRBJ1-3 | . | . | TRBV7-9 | CASSGPKNTIYF | TGTGCCAGCAGCGGGCCGAAAAACACCATATATTTT
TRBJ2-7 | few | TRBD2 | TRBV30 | CAWSGDGGAVYEQYF | TGTGCCTGGAGTGGCGACGGGGGGGCAGTTTACGAGCAGTACTTC
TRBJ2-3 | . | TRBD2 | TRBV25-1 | CASTKGASGSTDTQYF | TGTGCCAGCACCAAAGGGGCTAGCGGGAGCACAGATACGCAGTATTTT
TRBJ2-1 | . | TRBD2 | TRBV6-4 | CASSSSGTSGASSYNEQFF | TGTGCCAGCAGTTCCTCCGGGACTAGCGGGGCCAGCTCCTACAATGAGCAGTTCTTC
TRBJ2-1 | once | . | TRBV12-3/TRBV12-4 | CASSSYNEQFF | TGTGCCAGCAGTTCGTACAATGAGCAGTTCTTC
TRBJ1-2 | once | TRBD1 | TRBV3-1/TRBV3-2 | CASSQISGTGANYGYTF | TGTGCCAGCAGCCAAATCTCCGGGACAGGGGCTAATTATGGCTACACCTTC
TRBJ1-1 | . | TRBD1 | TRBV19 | CASRVLVSTGQNTEAFF | TGTGCCAGTAGGGTGCTTGTATCGACAGGGCAGAACACTGAAGCTTTCTTT
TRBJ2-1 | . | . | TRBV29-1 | CSVPRPAGSNYNEQFF | TGCAGCGTCCCTCGGCCAGCCGGGTCGAATTACAATGAGCAGTTCTTC
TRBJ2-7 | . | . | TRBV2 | CASTLFSGYEQYF | TGTGCCAGCACCTTGTTCTCGGGATACGAGCAGTACTTC
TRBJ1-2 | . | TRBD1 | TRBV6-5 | CASSRGQGGYTF | TGTGCCAGCAGTCGGGGACAGGGTGGCTACACCTTC
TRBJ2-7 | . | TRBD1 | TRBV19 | CASSTTGGNDEQYF | TGTGCCAGTAGTACAACAGGGGGCAACGACGAGCAGTACTTC
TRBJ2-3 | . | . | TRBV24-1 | CATSVGQPGADTQYF | TGTGCCACCAGTGTCGGACAGCCGGGTGCAGATACGCAGTATTTT
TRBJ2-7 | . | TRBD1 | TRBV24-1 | CATQSALQGAVEQYF | TGTGCCACCCAGAGTGCCTTACAGGGGGCAGTTGAGCAGTACTTC
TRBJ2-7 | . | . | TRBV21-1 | CASVREGDEQYF | TGTGCCAGCGTCAGGGAAGGCGATGAGCAGTACTTC
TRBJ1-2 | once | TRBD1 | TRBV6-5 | CASSSFGQGVAYGYTF | TGTGCCAGCAGTTCCTTTGGACAGGGGGTCGCCTATGGCTACACCTTC
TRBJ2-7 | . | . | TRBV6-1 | CASSEQGYEQYF | TGTGCCAGCAGTGAGCAGGGTTACGAGCAGTACTTC
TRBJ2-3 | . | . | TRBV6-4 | CASSPGLRTDTQYF | TGTGCCAGCAGTCCGGGACTCCGCACAGATACGCAGTATTTT
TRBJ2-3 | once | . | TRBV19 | CASSTGGAGDTQYF | TGTGCCAGTAGCACAGGTGGTGCAGGCGATACGCAGTATTTT
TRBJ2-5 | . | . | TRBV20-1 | CSANLRETQYF | TGCAGTGCCAACCTGCGGGAGACCCAGTACTTC
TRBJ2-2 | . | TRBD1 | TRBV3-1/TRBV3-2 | CASSQERDRVLFF | TGTGCCAGCAGCCAAGAGAGGGACAGGGTACTGTTTTTT
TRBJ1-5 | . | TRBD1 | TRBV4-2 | CASSQGQGINQPQHF | TGTGCCAGCAGCCAAGGACAGGGAATCAATCAGCCCCAGCATTTT
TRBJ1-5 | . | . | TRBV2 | CASSTRVGNQPQHF | TGTGCCAGCAGTACGAGGGTGGGCAATCAGCCCCAGCATTTT
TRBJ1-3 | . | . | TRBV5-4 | CASSQQGSGNTIYF | TGTGCCAGCAGCCAGCAGGGCTCTGGAAACACCATATATTTT
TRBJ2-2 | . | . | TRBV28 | CASLLANTGELFF | TGTGCCAGCCTACTAGCGAACACCGGGGAGCTGTTTTTT
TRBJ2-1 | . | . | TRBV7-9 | CASSLVAGAVFF | TGTGCCAGCAGTTTAGTAGCAGGGGCGGTGTTCTTC
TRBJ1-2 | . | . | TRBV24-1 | CATSESEGYGYTF | TGTGCCACCAGTGAATCGGAGGGGTATGGCTACACCTTC
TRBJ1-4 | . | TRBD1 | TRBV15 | CATRRQGLSEKLFF | TGTGCCACACGGAGACAGGGTCTAAGCGAAAAACTGTTTTTT
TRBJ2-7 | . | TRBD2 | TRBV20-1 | CSASMPGSGAYEQYF | TGCAGTGCTAGTATGCCAGGTAGCGGGGCCTACGAGCAGTACTTC
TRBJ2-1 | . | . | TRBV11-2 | CASSFSGSYNEQFF | TGTGCCAGCAGCTTTTCGGGCTCCTACAATGAGCAGTTCTTC
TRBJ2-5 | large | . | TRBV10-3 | CAISGGTPGGQETQYF | TGTGCCATCAGTGGTGGGACCCCAGGGGGGCAAGAGACCCAGTACTTC
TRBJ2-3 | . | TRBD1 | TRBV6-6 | CASSTMGQGRTDTQYF | TGTGCCAGCAGCACCATGGGACAGGGGCGCACAGATACGCAGTATTTT
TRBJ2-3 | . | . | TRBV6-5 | CASSYDLVRTDTQYF | TGTGCCAGCAGTTACGACTTAGTACGCACAGATACGCAGTATTTT
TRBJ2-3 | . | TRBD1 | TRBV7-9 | CASSPDRGTDTQYF | TGTGCCAGCAGTCCGGACAGGGGGACAGATACGCAGTATTTT
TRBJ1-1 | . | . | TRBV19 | CASSIGRETEAFF | TGTGCCAGTAGTATAGGGAGGGAAACTGAAGCTTTCTTT
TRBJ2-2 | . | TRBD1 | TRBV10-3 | CAIRSSGTGFAGELFF | TGTGCCATCAGGAGTTCCGGGACAGGGTTCGCCGGGGAGCTGTTTTTT
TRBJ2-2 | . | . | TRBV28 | CASSSEMAQSGELFF | TGTGCCAGCAGTTCGGAGATGGCCCAATCCGGGGAGCTGTTTTTT
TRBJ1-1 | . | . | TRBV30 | CAWSGSRNTEAFF | TGTGCCTGGAGTGGGAGCCGCAACACTGAAGCTTTCTTT
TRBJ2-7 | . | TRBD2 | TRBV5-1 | CASSFTSGSYEQYF | TGCGCCAGCAGCTTCACTAGCGGCTCCTACGAGCAGTACTTC
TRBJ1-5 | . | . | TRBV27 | CASSPGEGRSNQPQHF | TGTGCCAGCAGCCCGGGGGAGGGACGAAGCAATCAGCCCCAGCATTTT
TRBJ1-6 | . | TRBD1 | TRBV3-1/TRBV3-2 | CASSPTQGAGSPLHF | TGTGCCAGCAGCCCCACACAGGGGGCCGGTTCACCCCTCCACTTT
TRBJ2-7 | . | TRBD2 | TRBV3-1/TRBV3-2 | CASSQAASGSYEQYF | TGTGCCAGCAGCCAAGCGGCTAGCGGCTCCTACGAGCAGTACTTC